Listed here are 10 T cell receptor beta chains from one sample, sequenced in a study of blood T cell repertoires in COVID-19. Repertoires were generated with immunoSEQ multiplex PCR, while TCRdb's copy carries only in-frame clones and drops some. The table has about 250,000 clones, roughly 86% seen once. Sample: PBMCs or T cells enriched from blood (not recorded which). All receptors derive from a woman in her 30s with acute COVID-19.

The chain combines TRBV6-2 or TRBV6-3 with TRBJ1-5, with 8 nucleotides matching TRBD1. The J segment lost 0 bases and the V segment lost 6 bases, leaving 4 bases of the junction unmatched. Germline assignment: CDR1 MNHEY and CDR2 SVGEGT. The length of the CDR3 is 15 residues. CDR3 bases: TGTGCCAGCAGCAACAGGGGGTATAGCAATCAGCCCCAGCATTTT. Translation: CASSNRGYSNQPQHF.

The V gene is TRBV19, the J gene TRBJ1-1; TRBD1 matches at 7 bases. In germline, CDR1 is LNHDA, CDR2 SQIVND (reference sequence). This CDR3 has 15 residues. V shed 3 bases, J shed 4 bases, and the junction held 8 bases outside the gene matches. The CDR3 DNA reads TGTGCCAGTAGTATTCCCCACAGGGGCGGCACTGAAGCTTTCTTT. Translating it yields CASSIPHRGGTEAFF.

The gene calls are TRBV5-1 and TRBJ1-1; tentative D call: TRBD1 (6 bases). This CDR3 spans 15 amino acids. CDR1 is SGHRS, CDR2 YFSETQ, per germline. Trimming pared 2 bases from V and 0 bases from J, leaving 11 bases between. CDR3 DNA sequence: TGCGCCAGCAGCTTTACAGGGAGCATGAACACTGAAGCTTTCTTT. Translated: CASSFTGSMNTEAFF.

The V and J genes are TRBV4-2 and TRBJ2-7; 8 nucleotides match TRBD2. This CDR3 has 15 residues. V was clipped by 1 base and J by 5 bases; unmatched bases: 7. The germline CDR1 and CDR2 sequences are LGHNA and YNFKEQ. Here the CDR3 reads CASSQGTGGQDEQYF. CDR3 nucleotides: TGTGCCAGCAGCCAAGGGACGGGGGGGCAGGACGAGCAGTACTTC.

This clone was counted a single time. The chain carries TRBV30 and TRBJ2-1; unclear D gene. There are 12 residues in the CDR3. Germline V lookup: CDR1 GTSNPN, CDR2 SVGIG (reference sequence). V shed 1 base and J shed 7 bases, with 8 bases lying between them. The chain's CDR3 is CAWSEAGNEQFF. The CDR3 DNA reads TGTGCCTGGAGTGAGGCAGGAAATGAGCAGTTCTTC.

This rearrangement joins TRBV7-8 to TRBJ1-5; D is uncertain. With 1 base removed from V and 6 bases from J, the gap between germline ends came to 7 bases. CDR1 and CDR2 (germline): SGHVS, FQNEAQ. The CDR3 is 13 residues long. CDR3 sequence reads: CASSLGNSQPQHF. CDR3 nucleotide sequence: TGTGCCAGCAGCTTAGGTAATAGTCAGCCCCAGCATTTT.

The CDR3 here is CASSLGGVPEKLFF. CDR3 nucleotide sequence: TGTGCCAGCAGCTTAGGGGGGGTCCCCGAAAAACTGTTTTTT. V gene TRBV7-8 combines with J gene TRBJ1-4; tentatively, D is TRBD1 (5 bases). The CDR3 covers 14 residues. Germline loops: CDR1 SGHVS, CDR2 FQNEAQ. V was shortened by 1 base and J by 8 bases, with 11 bases between the two germline ends.

The chain's CDR3 is CASSFRDRQTGELFF. CDR3 coding DNA: TGTGCCAGCAGCTTCCGGGACAGACAGACCGGGGAGCTGTTTTTT. This sequence joins TRBV3-1 (or the pseudogene TRBV3-2) and TRBJ2-2; TRBD1 aligns across 7 bases. With 5 bases clipped from V and 5 bases from J, the junction kept 8 bases outside the gene matches. Germline V lookup: CDR1 LGHDT, CDR2 YNNKEL (reference sequence). The CDR3 loop spans 15 amino acids.

The chain joins TRBV18 to TRBJ2-7; tentatively, D is TRBD1 (6 bases). V lost 3 bases to trimming and J lost 6 bases, with 12 bases between them. Germline-derived CDR1 and CDR2 are KGHSH and LQKENI. The CDR3 length is 13 residues. The CDR3 region is CASSPDSTVEQYF. CDR3 DNA sequence: TGTGCCAGCTCACCGGACAGTACGGTCGAGCAGTACTTC.

The chain combines TRBV7-9 with TRBJ1-2, with a tentative D call TRBD1 (5 bases). The germline V gene has CDR1 SEHNR and CDR2 FQNEAQ (reference sequence). CDR3 length: 14 amino acids. Deletions cut 3 bases from V and 3 bases from J, with 11 bases between. The CDR3 sequence is CASSFFRGDYGYTF. DNA for the CDR3: TGTGCCAGCAGCTTCTTCCGGGGGGACTATGGCTACACCTTC.